This TCR beta chain was sequenced during a study of blood T cell repertoires in COVID-19. Profiled with immunoSEQ multiplex PCR; TCRdb holds only in-frame clones, not every one. Altogether fewer than 300,000 clones are present, around 90% being singletons, with the ten largest covering around 1.1%. CDR1 is MDHEN, CDR2 SYDVKM, per germline. CDR3 length: 15 residues. V shed 11 bases and J shed 2 bases, with 19 bases lying between them. This TCR derives from a young woman who had recovered from COVID-19. The sample consisted of PBMCs or T cells enriched from blood (not recorded which). The chain couples TRBV28 to TRBJ2-4; a weak D match, TRBD2 (7 bases). CDR3 loop: CAHSRGGLSKNIQYF. The CDR3 coding sequence is TGTGCCCACTCAAGGGGGGGCTTGTCCAAAAACATTCAGTACTTC.